Listed here is a single T cell receptor beta chain. The source of the sample is a study of blood T cell repertoires in COVID-19. The CDR3 extends over 13 amino acids. V was cut by 4 bases and J by 5 bases, with 13 bases left in between. Germline values: CDR1 SGHRS, CDR2 YFSETQ. Assay: immunoSEQ multiplex PCR; the TCRdb copy retains only in-frame clones and omits some. This sample carries some 490,000 clones, 75% to 90% of them seen once, and the ten largest clones take approximately 3.4%. The sample was peripheral blood. The chain couples TRBV5-1 to TRBJ2-7; D call uncertain. The receptor comes from a human donor in a cohort sampled during active COVID-19. In nucleotides, the CDR3 is TGCGCCAGCAGCCCTTTATCCTTCCACGAGCAGTACTTC. Residues: CASSPLSFHEQYF. Supplemented by reference TRBV5-1 and TRBJ2-7, the full variable domain reads KAGVTQTPRYLIKTRGQQVTLSCSPISGHRSVSWYQQTPGQGLQFLFEYFSETQRNKGNFPGRFSGRQFSNSRSEMNVSTLELGDSALYLCASSPLSFHEQYFGPGTRLTVT.